Detailed here is one TCR beta chain. Some clones are missing from TCRdb's copy, which holds only in-frame ones; the method was immunoSEQ multiplex PCR. The top ten hold approximately 1.4% of the sample, which has some 220,000 clones, around 85% seen once. This sample is part of a study of blood T cell repertoires in COVID-19. CDR1 and CDR2 (germline): SGHTS, YDEGEE. V was shortened by 1 base and J by 0 bases, with 7 bases between the two germline ends. This CDR3 comprises 14 residues. Specimen: PBMCs or T cells enriched from blood (not recorded which). This clonotype was sampled from a woman aged 40 to 55 with acute COVID-19. The chain links TRBV5-8 to TRBJ1-2; unclear D gene. The chain's CDR3 is CASSLFSANYGYTF. CDR3 sequence (DNA): TGTGCCAGCAGCTTGTTTTCAGCTAACTATGGCTACACCTTC.